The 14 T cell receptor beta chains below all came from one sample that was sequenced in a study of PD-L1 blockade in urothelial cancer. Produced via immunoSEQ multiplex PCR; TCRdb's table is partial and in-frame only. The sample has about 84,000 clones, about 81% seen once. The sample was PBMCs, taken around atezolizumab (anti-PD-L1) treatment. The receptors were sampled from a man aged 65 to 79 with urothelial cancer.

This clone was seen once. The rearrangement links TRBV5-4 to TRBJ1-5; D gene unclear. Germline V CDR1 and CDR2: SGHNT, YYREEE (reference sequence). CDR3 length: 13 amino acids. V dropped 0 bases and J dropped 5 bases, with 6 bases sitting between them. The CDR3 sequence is CASSLERDQPQHF. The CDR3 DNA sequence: TGTGCCAGCAGCTTGGAGAGAGATCAGCCCCAGCATTTT. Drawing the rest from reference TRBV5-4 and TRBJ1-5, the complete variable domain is ETGVTQSPTHLIKTRGQQVTLRCSSQSGHNTVSWYQQALGQGPQFIFQYYREEENGRGNFPPRFSGLQFPNYSSELNVNALELDDSALYLCASSLERDQPQHFGDGTRLSIL.

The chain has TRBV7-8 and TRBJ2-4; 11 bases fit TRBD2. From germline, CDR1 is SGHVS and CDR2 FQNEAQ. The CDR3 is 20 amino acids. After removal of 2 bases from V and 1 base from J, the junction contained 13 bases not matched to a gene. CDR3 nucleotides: TGTGCCAGCAGCTTAAGTGGTAGCGGGAGGGGATATGCGGCCAAAAACATTCAGTACTTC. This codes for CASSLSGSGRGYAAKNIQYF.

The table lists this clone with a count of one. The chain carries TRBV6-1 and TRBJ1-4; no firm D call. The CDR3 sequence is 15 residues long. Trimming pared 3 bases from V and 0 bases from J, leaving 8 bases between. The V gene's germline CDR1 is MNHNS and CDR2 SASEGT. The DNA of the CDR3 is TGTGCCAGCAGTGAGAGGTTTGCAACTAATGAAAAACTGTTTTTT. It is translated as CASSERFATNEKLFF.

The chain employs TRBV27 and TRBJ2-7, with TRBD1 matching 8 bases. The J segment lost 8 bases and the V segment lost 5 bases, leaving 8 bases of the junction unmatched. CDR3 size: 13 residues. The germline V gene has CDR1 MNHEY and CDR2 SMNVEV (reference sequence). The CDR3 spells CASSPGQGLKQYF. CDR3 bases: TGTGCCAGCAGTCCCGGACAGGGTCTAAAGCAGTACTTC.

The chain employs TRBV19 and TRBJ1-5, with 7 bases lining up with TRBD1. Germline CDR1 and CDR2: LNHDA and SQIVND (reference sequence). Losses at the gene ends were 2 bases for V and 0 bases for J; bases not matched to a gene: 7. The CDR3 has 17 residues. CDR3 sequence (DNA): TGTGCCAGTAGTATACCAGGGGGACGTAGTAGCAATCAGCCCCAGCATTTT. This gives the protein CASSIPGGRSSNQPQHF.

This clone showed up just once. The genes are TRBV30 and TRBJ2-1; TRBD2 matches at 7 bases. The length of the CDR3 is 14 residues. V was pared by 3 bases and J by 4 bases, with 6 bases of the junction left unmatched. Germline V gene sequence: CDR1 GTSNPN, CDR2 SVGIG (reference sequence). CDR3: CAWRSRGIYNEQFF. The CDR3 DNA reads TGTGCCTGGAGGTCGCGGGGGATTTACAATGAGCAGTTCTTC.

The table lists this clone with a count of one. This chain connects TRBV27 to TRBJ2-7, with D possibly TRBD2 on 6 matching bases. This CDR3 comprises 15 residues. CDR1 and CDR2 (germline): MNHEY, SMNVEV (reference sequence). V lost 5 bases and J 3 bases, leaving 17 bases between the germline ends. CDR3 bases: TGTGCCAGCAGTCGGACCGGAGGGCCGGGCTACGAGCAGTACTTC. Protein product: CASSRTGGPGYEQYF.

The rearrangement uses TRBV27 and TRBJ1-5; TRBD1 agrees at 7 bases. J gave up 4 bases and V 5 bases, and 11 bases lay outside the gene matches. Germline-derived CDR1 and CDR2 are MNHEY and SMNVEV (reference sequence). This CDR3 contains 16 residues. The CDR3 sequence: CASSITWTGENQPQHF. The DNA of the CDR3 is TGTGCCAGCAGTATAACATGGACAGGAGAGAATCAGCCCCAGCATTTT.

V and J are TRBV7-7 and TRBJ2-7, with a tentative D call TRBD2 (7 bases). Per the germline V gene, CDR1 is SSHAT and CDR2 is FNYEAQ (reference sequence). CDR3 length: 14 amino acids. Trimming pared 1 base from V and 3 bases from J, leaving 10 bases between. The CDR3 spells CASSLGEGVYEQYF. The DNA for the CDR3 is TGTGCCAGCAGCTTAGGGGAGGGGGTCTACGAGCAGTACTTC.

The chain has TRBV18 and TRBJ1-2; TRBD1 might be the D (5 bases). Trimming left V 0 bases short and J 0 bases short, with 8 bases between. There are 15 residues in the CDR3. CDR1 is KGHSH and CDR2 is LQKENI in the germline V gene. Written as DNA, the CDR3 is TGTGCCAGCTCACCACCGGGCAGGGCTAACTATGGCTACACCTTC. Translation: CASSPPGRANYGYTF.

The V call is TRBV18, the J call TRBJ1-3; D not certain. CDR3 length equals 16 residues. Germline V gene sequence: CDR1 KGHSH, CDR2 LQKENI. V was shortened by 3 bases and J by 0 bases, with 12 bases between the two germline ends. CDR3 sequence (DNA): TGTGCCAGCTCACCCTCGGGGATGCTCTCTGGAAACACCATATATTTT. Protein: CASSPSGMLSGNTIYF.

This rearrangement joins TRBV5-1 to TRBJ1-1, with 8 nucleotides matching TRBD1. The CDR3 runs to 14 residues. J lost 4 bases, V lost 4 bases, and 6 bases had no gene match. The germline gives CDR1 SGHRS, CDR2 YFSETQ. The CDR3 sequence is CASSPADRATEAFF. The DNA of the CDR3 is TGCGCCAGCAGCCCTGCGGACAGGGCCACTGAAGCTTTCTTT.

In nucleotides, the CDR3 is TGTGCCAGCAGCACCGGGACAGGGGGCAGGGACACTGAAGCTTTCTTT. It translates to CASSTGTGGRDTEAFF. This sequence joins TRBV6-6 and TRBJ1-1, with 12 bases fitting TRBD1. V trimming: 6 bases; J trimming: 3 bases; junction bases outside the gene matches: 8. CDR3 length: 16 amino acids. Looked up from germline, CDR1 is MNHNY and CDR2 is SVGAGI (reference sequence).

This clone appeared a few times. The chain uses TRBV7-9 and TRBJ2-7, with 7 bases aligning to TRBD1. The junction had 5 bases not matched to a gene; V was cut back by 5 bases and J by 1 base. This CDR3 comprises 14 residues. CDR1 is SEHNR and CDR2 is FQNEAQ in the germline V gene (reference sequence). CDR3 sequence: CASSPSGQSYEQYF. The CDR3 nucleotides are TGTGCCAGCAGCCCCTCGGGACAGTCCTACGAGCAGTACTTC.